The sequence of this TCR beta chain was determined in a study of control samples from healthy donors and cancer patients. Clones were sequenced by immunoSEQ multiplex PCR, and TCRdb holds only the in-frame ones, with some missing. The table has about 160,000 clones, 96% seen once. In germline, CDR1 is LGHDT, CDR2 YNNKEL (reference sequence). This CDR3 contains 11 residues. V lost 6 bases to trimming and J lost 3 bases, with 5 bases between them. Sequencing input: blood. V gene TRBV3-1 (or the pseudogene TRBV3-2) combines with J gene TRBJ1-2, with D hard to call. This TCR was recovered from a woman in her 30s in good health. The CDR3 nucleotides are TGTGCCAGCAGTTCTTACTATGGCTACACCTTC. It translates to CASSSYYGYTF.